This T cell receptor beta chain is drawn from a study of blood T cell repertoires in COVID-19. Study context: PBMCs, B-cell-depleted T cells, or T cells were the source of the cDNA or gDNA that made up the material.

Libraries were prepared by immunoSEQ multiplex PCR; TCRdb keeps only in-frame clonotypes and omits some of them. The data contain over 300,000 clones, 88% of them singletons. This clone has only a few counts. This TCR was recovered from a woman in her 30s with acute COVID-19. Material for sequencing was PBMCs or T cells enriched from blood (not recorded which).

The CDR3 region is CASSNRDRGTRDSPLHF. In DNA, the CDR3 is TGTGCCAGTAGCAACCGGGACAGGGGGACCCGAGATTCACCCCTCCACTTT. V usage is TRBV19 and J usage is TRBJ1-6, with 11 bases aligning to TRBD1. CDR1 is LNHDA and CDR2 is SQIVND in the germline V gene (reference sequence). This CDR3 spans 17 amino acids. V dropped 6 bases and J dropped 8; count of bases not matched to a gene: 12.